The 31 T cell receptor beta chains listed next were all sequenced from one sample in a study of cytomegalovirus exposure and HLA in healthy donors. It was with 60 Vbeta and 13 Jbeta primers that the PCR ran. The assay was immunoSEQ multiplex PCR, and TCRdb's table has in-frame clones only and misses some. This table has some 130,000 clones, 70% to 80% appearing once. The sequenced sample was PBMCs. These receptors were taken from a man younger than 30 in good health and CMV-seronegative.

The J gene is TRBJ2-3, the V gene TRBV9, with 8 bases identical to TRBD2. The V and J ends lost 2 bases and 4 bases, in that order; junction bases with no gene match: 9. From germline, CDR1 is SGDLS and CDR2 YYNGEE. This CDR3 region has 16 residues. The CDR3 bases are TGTGCCAGCAGCGTTCGGCAAGCGGGGGCTGCAGATACGCAGTATTTT. It is translated as CASSVRQAGAADTQYF.

The chain joins TRBV11-2 to TRBJ1-5; D might be TRBD1 (6 bases). Deletions cut 1 base from V and 5 bases from J, with 9 bases between. Germline CDR1 reads SGHAT; CDR2 reads FQNNGV. CDR3 length: 14 amino acids. The CDR3 DNA sequence: TGTGCCAGCAGCTTAGTCGACAGGTATCAGCCCCAGCATTTT. Its translation is CASSLVDRYQPQHF.

This clone has more than one count but fewer than ten. V usage is TRBV2 and J usage is TRBJ1-2, with 8 bases matching TRBD1. There are 12 residues in the CDR3. The V segment lost 5 bases and the J segment 8 bases; nucleotides outside the gene matches: 4. Germline CDR1 reads SNHLY; CDR2 reads FYNNEI. The DNA of the CDR3 is TGTGCCAGCAGTCCAGGACAGGGAGGCTACACCTTC. This translates into CASSPGQGGYTF.

Only a few counts were recorded for this clone. The genes are TRBV5-8 and TRBJ2-7; tentative D call: TRBD2 (7 bases). V gave up 2 bases and J gave up 2 bases, with 11 bases separating them. The germline CDR1 and CDR2 sequences are SGHTS and YDEGEE. This CDR3 comprises 14 residues. The CDR3: CASSLRRGPYEQYV. CDR3 DNA sequence: TGTGCCAGCAGCTTACGGCGGGGGCCCTACGAGCAGTACGTC.

There are a few counts of this clone. In DNA form, the CDR3 reads TGTGCCAGCAGACGGACAGAAAACACTGAAGCTTTCTTT. The encoded protein is CASRRTENTEAFF. The chain is built from TRBV6-5 and TRBJ1-1, with D perhaps matching TRBD1 (6 bases). Looked up from germline, CDR1 is MNHEY and CDR2 is SVGAGI. V dropped 6 bases and J dropped 2 bases, with 10 bases sitting between them. The CDR3 runs 13 residues.

A single count supports this clone. The V gene is TRBV5-8, the J gene TRBJ1-1, with 11 bases fitting TRBD1. V lost 3 bases and J lost 8; bases outside the gene matches: 9. The CDR3 totals 15 residues. Germline V gene lookup returns CDR1 SGHTS and CDR2 YDEGEE. CDR3 loop: CASSWVPGQGEEAFF. For the CDR3, the DNA is TGTGCCAGCAGCTGGGTCCCGGGACAGGGGGAAGAAGCTTTCTTT.

This clone was counted once. The J gene is TRBJ2-2, the V gene TRBV5-6, with 9 bases lining up with TRBD1. V lost 0 bases and J lost 0; bases outside the gene matches: 3. The CDR3 is made up of 17 amino acids. The germline V gene has CDR1 SGHDT and CDR2 YYEEEE. The CDR3 spells CASSLDRGLTNTGELFF. CDR3 in DNA: TGTGCCAGCAGCTTGGACAGGGGGCTTACGAACACCGGGGAGCTGTTTTTT.

This clone was seen more than once but under ten times. The chain recombines TRBV4-1 with TRBJ1-1; D call uncertain. Germline CDR1 reads MGHRA; CDR2 reads YSYEKL. V lost 0 bases to trimming and J lost 0 bases, with 11 bases between them. CDR3 length equals 16 residues. The CDR3 loop reads CASSQEVGGMNTEAFF. CDR3 bases: TGCGCCAGCAGCCAAGAAGTTGGAGGGATGAACACTGAAGCTTTCTTT.

This chain links TRBV9 with TRBJ2-7; TRBD1 agrees at 11 bases. The CDR3 totals 15 residues. Germline loops: CDR1 SGDLS, CDR2 YYNGEE. J gave up 3 bases and V 4 bases, and 6 bases lay outside the gene matches. The CDR3 spells CASSSGQGAYYEQYF. In DNA, the CDR3 is TGTGCCAGCAGCTCAGGACAGGGGGCTTACTACGAGCAGTACTTC.

V is TRBV9 and J is TRBJ2-5; D remains unclear. Germline V CDR1 and CDR2: SGDLS, YYNGEE. The CDR3 totals 13 residues. The V gene lost 0 bases and the J gene lost 3 bases, with 6 bases spanning the gap. The chain's CDR3 is CASSVGREETQYF. For the CDR3, the DNA is TGTGCCAGCAGCGTAGGCCGGGAAGAGACCCAGTACTTC.

This sequence joins TRBV7-9 and TRBJ2-3, with TRBD1 as a possible D gene (5 bases). This CDR3 has 15 amino acids. Germline values: CDR1 SEHNR, CDR2 FQNEAQ (reference sequence). Trimming cost V 2 bases and J 2 bases, with 11 bases left between them. The CDR3 coding sequence is TGTGCCAGCAGCTTATCGCAGGGCGCCACAGATACGCAGTATTTT. It yields the protein CASSLSQGATDTQYF.

This chain links TRBV6-1 with TRBJ1-5, with D unresolved. The CDR3 runs 13 residues. Deletions cut 6 bases from V and 0 bases from J, with 6 bases between. Germline V CDR1 and CDR2: MNHNS, SASEGT. This chain's CDR3 is CASSSYSNQPQHF. The CDR3 region has the DNA TGTGCCAGCAGCTCTTATAGCAATCAGCCCCAGCATTTT.

V usage is TRBV5-1 and J usage is TRBJ2-5; the match to TRBD2 covers 11 bases. The CDR3 loop spans 16 amino acids. Looked up from germline, CDR1 is SGHRS and CDR2 is YFSETQ. V lost 4 bases to trimming and J lost 2 bases; unmatched junction nucleotides: 7. CDR3 loop: CASSPTTSGAQETQYF. In DNA form, the CDR3 reads TGCGCCAGCAGCCCGACGACTAGCGGGGCTCAAGAGACCCAGTACTTC.

V is TRBV15 and J is TRBJ1-4; 9 bases align to TRBD1. The germline CDR1 and CDR2 sequences are LNHNV and YYDKDF (reference sequence). CDR3 size: 15 residues. The J segment lost 8 bases and the V segment lost 5 bases, leaving 9 bases of the junction unmatched. The CDR3 nucleotides are TGTGCCACCAGCCGGCACGGGACAGGGAACGAAAAACTGTTTTTT. This translates into CATSRHGTGNEKLFF.

The gene calls are TRBV29-1 and TRBJ2-3; possibly TRBD2 for D (5 bases). The V end was cut by 4 bases, the J end by 2 bases, with 16 bases between. From germline, CDR1 is SQVTM and CDR2 ANQGSEA. The CDR3 is 15 residues long. The CDR3 coding sequence is TGCAGCGTTGCGAAGATCTCGGGGAACACAGATACGCAGTATTTT. Protein sequence: CSVAKISGNTDTQYF.

The chain combines TRBV11-1 with TRBJ2-7; D possibly corresponds to TRBD2 (5 bases). There are 15 residues in the CDR3. Germline V gene data show CDR1 as SGHAT and CDR2 as FQDESV (reference sequence). Trimming removed 3 bases from V and 0 bases from J, with 12 bases in between. The CDR3 reads CASSLGRGFSYEQYF. CDR3 DNA sequence: TGTGCCAGCAGCTTGGGGAGAGGTTTCTCCTACGAGCAGTACTTC.

This clone was detected only once. The chain couples TRBV10-3 to TRBJ2-7; 10 bases fit TRBD1. Germline CDR1 and CDR2: ENHRY and SYGVKD. The CDR3 is 16 residues long. V lost 4 bases to trimming and J lost 2 bases; unmatched junction nucleotides: 8. CDR3 coding DNA: TGTGCCATCAGTGGGGCGGGACAGGGGCGTCCCTACGAGCAGTACTTC. Protein product: CAISGAGQGRPYEQYF.

The genes are TRBV6-5 and TRBJ2-3; the match to TRBD2 covers 7 bases. Per the germline V gene, CDR1 is MNHEY and CDR2 is SVGAGI. This CDR3 spans 16 amino acids. The V gene end was trimmed by 0 bases and the J gene end by 0 bases; junction bases not matched to a gene: 3. The CDR3 bases are TGTGCCAGCAGTTACTCGCGCGGGAGTAGCACAGATACGCAGTATTTT. Amino acid sequence: CASSYSRGSSTDTQYF.

This sequence joins TRBV7-9 and TRBJ2-1, with D possibly being TRBD1 (5 bases). This CDR3 region has 11 residues. V lost 1 base and J 13 bases, leaving 8 bases between the germline ends. Per the germline V gene, CDR1 is SEHNR and CDR2 is FQNEAQ (reference sequence). CDR3 sequence (DNA): TGTGCCAGCAGCTTAGACAGGTACCAGTTCTTC. As protein: CASSLDRYQFF.

This sequence joins TRBV7-9 and TRBJ2-5, with TRBD2 matching over 12 bases. Looked up from germline, CDR1 is SEHNR and CDR2 is FQNEAQ (reference sequence). V trimming: 5 bases; J trimming: 1 base; junction bases outside the gene matches: 11. This CDR3 has 18 residues. The CDR3 reads CASSGIARLAGAQETQYF. The CDR3 nucleotides are TGTGCCAGCAGCGGTATTGCGCGACTAGCGGGGGCCCAAGAGACCCAGTACTTC.

The J gene is TRBJ1-5, the V gene TRBV6-6; 8 nucleotides align to TRBD1. The CDR3 runs to 15 residues. In germline, CDR1 is MNHNY, CDR2 SVGAGI (reference sequence). The ends lost 2 bases at V and 5 bases at J; junction bases unmatched: 5. The CDR3: CASSYIRGRDQPQHF. In nucleotides, the CDR3 is TGTGCCAGCAGTTACATCAGGGGGCGAGATCAGCCCCAGCATTTT.

The gene calls are TRBV7-8 and TRBJ2-1, with D possibly matching TRBD2 (6 bases). V was trimmed by 5 bases and J by 7 bases, leaving 15 bases between them. CDR1 is SGHVS, CDR2 FQNEAQ, per germline. This CDR3 has 14 residues. CDR3 in amino acids: CASSTATSLNEQFF. In DNA, the CDR3 is TGTGCCAGCAGCACGGCGACTAGTTTGAATGAGCAGTTCTTC.

V is TRBV29-1 and J is TRBJ2-7; 11 bases line up with TRBD2. The CDR3 length is 14 residues. V lost 7 bases and J lost 2; bases outside the gene matches: 7. Germline CDR1 and CDR2: SQVTM and ANQGSEA. The CDR3: CSAPGLAGPYEQYF. DNA for the CDR3: TGCAGCGCCCCTGGACTAGCGGGTCCCTACGAGCAGTACTTC.

This clone was observed once. The chain carries TRBV4-3 and TRBJ2-1; 8 bases are a match to TRBD2. J was trimmed by 7 bases and V by 4 bases; bases with no gene match: 3. Germline CDR1 and CDR2: LGHNA and YSLEER. This CDR3 is built from 13 residues. CDR3 protein: CASSLTSVNEQFF. The CDR3 nucleotides are TGCGCCAGCAGCCTGACTAGCGTAAATGAGCAGTTCTTC.

Points on this clone: At one of its ends the junction is not consistent with the germline gene, which may arise from a read error. This chain joins TRBV19 and TRBJ1-2, with 7 nucleotides matching TRBD1. The CDR3 consists of 15 residues. Per the germline V gene, CDR1 is LNHDA and CDR2 is SQIVND (reference sequence). CDR3 DNA sequence: TGTGCCAGTAGTATCGTGGACAGGACTAACCATGGCTACACCTTC. As protein: CASSIVDRTNHGYTF.

The chain joins TRBV9 to TRBJ2-5; D might be TRBD1 (6 bases). CDR3 size: 14 residues. Trimming cost V 3 bases and J 4 bases, with 13 bases left between them. CDR1 and CDR2 from the germline V gene are SGDLS and YYNGEE. CDR3 coding DNA: TGTGCCAGCAGCGAACTTGGACAGACAGAGACCCAGTACTTC. Protein: CASSELGQTETQYF.

This chain links TRBV9 with TRBJ2-2, with unresolved D. Germline V lookup: CDR1 SGDLS, CDR2 YYNGEE. This CDR3 has 14 amino acids. V was shortened by 3 bases and J by 1 base, with 7 bases between the two germline ends. CDR3 nucleotide sequence: TGTGCCAGCAGCGCCCACATGAACACCGGGGAGCTGTTTTTT. Protein sequence: CASSAHMNTGELFF.

The chain combines TRBV19 with TRBJ1-2; 7 bases agree with TRBD1. This CDR3 region has 17 residues. Looked up from germline, CDR1 is LNHDA and CDR2 is SQIVND (reference sequence). V trimming: 6 bases; J trimming: 2 bases; junction bases outside the gene matches: 15. DNA for the CDR3: TGTGCCAGTAGCCCTCACGTCGACAGGGAGGACAACTATGGCTACACCTTC. As protein: CASSPHVDREDNYGYTF.

This chain joins TRBV2 and TRBJ2-3; 12 nucleotides align to TRBD2. Trimming took 6 bases from V and 2 from J; bases not matched to a gene: 6. The CDR3 has 16 residues. From germline, CDR1 is SNHLY and CDR2 FYNNEI. The CDR3 sequence: CASRRTSGTSTDTQYF. CDR3 nucleotide sequence: TGTGCCAGCAGGAGGACTAGCGGGACATCCACAGATACGCAGTATTTT.

This chain links TRBV7-6 with TRBJ2-5, with D perhaps TRBD1 (6 bases). The CDR3 contains 14 residues. V was trimmed by 4 bases and J by 4 bases, leaving 13 bases between them. Germline CDR1 reads SGHVS; CDR2 reads FNYEAQ. The CDR3 region has the DNA TGTGCCAGCAGCTCAACAGGGTTAGTAGAGACCCAGTACTTC. Encoded protein: CASSSTGLVETQYF.

The rearrangement links TRBV7-2 to TRBJ2-6; D is undetermined. The germline V gene encodes CDR1 SGHTA and CDR2 FQGNSA. V was cut by 5 bases and J by 2 bases, with 7 bases left in between. The CDR3 length is 14 residues. Here the CDR3 DNA reads TGTGCCAGCAGCCCCAATCCTGGGGCCAACGTCCTGACTTTC. Its protein is CASSPNPGANVLTF.